This TCR beta chain was sequenced for a study of shared clonotypes between healthy human individuals. Germline loops: CDR1 MNHEY, CDR2 SMNVEV (reference sequence). The CDR3 has 15 amino acids. The V end lost 3 bases, the J end lost 4 bases, and 13 bases lay between the germline ends. Replicate PCRs for sorted subsets used 200 ng DNA; this equaled 30,000 to 35,000 T cell genomes. This table comes from immunoSEQ multiplex PCR, and its TCRdb copy is limited to in-frame clones, with some not included. The sample lists over 2,000,000 clones, 80% to 95% occurring once. It was CD45RO-negative cells, positively selected for CCR7, that made up naive CD8 cells, with terminally differentiated effector memory CD45RA+ cells excluded.

Input material: naive CD8+ T cells from PBMCs. This chain uses TRBV27 with TRBJ1-3; possible D gene TRBD1, 5 bases. This TCR derives from a man between 18 and 29 years old in good health. Some clones in this sample may be carry-over from other donors' samples. Here the CDR3 DNA reads TGTGCCAGCAGTTTCCCAGGGCGGAGAGGAAACACCATATATTTT. As protein: CASSFPGRRGNTIYF.